These 16 T cell receptor beta chains were sequenced from one sample in a study of blood T cell repertoires in COVID-19. The method was immunoSEQ multiplex PCR; TCRdb's version includes in-frame clones alone and lacks a portion of them. The sample lists 75,000 to 100,000 clones; around 75% were seen once. Input material: peripheral blood. Every receptor here comes from a man in his sixties or seventies with acute or convalescent COVID-19.

V gene TRBV4-2 combines with J gene TRBJ2-2, with 8 positions matching TRBD2. This CDR3 region has 18 residues. Per germline, CDR1 LGHNA and CDR2 YNFKEQ. V lost 0 bases, J lost 4 bases, and 10 bases stayed unmatched. The CDR3 region is CASSQEAGVSRGTGELFF. The CDR3 DNA reads TGTGCCAGCAGCCAAGAAGCGGGAGTTTCCCGGGGCACCGGGGAGCTGTTTTTT.

This chain uses TRBV5-4 with TRBJ2-1; 8 nucleotides align to TRBD2. The CDR3 length is 17 residues. The V gene's germline CDR1 is SGHNT and CDR2 YYREEE (reference sequence). The J segment lost 7 bases and the V segment lost 4 bases, leaving 16 bases of the junction unmatched. The CDR3 loop reads CASSTAPGTSGFNEQFF. CDR3 nucleotides: TGTGCCAGCAGCACTGCTCCCGGGACTAGTGGTTTTAATGAGCAGTTCTTC.

The chain couples TRBV5-1 to TRBJ2-5, with TRBD1 matching 7 bases. The germline V gene encodes CDR1 SGHRS and CDR2 YFSETQ. Trimming removed 0 bases from V and 4 bases from J; junction bases left unmatched: 6. The CDR3 length is 15 residues. CDR3 residues: CASSLGTGVGETQYF. As DNA, the CDR3 is TGCGCCAGCAGCTTGGGTACAGGGGTAGGAGAGACCCAGTACTTC. The whole variable domain, filled in from reference TRBV5-1 and TRBJ2-5, reads KAGVTQTPRYLIKTRGQQVTLSCSPISGHRSVSWYQQTPGQGLQFLFEYFSETQRNKGNFPGRFSGRQFSNSRSEMNVSTLELGDSALYLCASSLGTGVGETQYFGPGTRLLVL.

J is TRBJ1-2 and V is TRBV7-8, with 10 bases aligning to TRBD1. This CDR3 contains 13 residues. V gave up 5 bases and J gave up 8 bases; unmatched junction bases: 5. Germline V gene data show CDR1 as SGHVS and CDR2 as FQNEAQ. CDR3 DNA: TGTGCCAGCAGCAATGGACAGGGGGAAGGCTACACCTTC. Residues: CASSNGQGEGYTF.

The chain is built from TRBV6-1 and TRBJ2-3; the D gene is possibly TRBD2 (7 bases). CDR1 and CDR2 (germline): MNHNS, SASEGT. The ends were cut back, 2 bases at V and 1 base at J, with 13 bases in the middle. The CDR3 is 16 residues long. As DNA, the CDR3 is TGTGCCAGCAGTGAAATGGGGGGGGCGGGCACAGATACGCAGTATTTT. It is translated as CASSEMGGAGTDTQYF.

This clone was recorded a few times. The chain joins TRBV19 to TRBJ1-2, with a possible D match to TRBD1 (5 bases). This CDR3 has 15 amino acids. Germline assignment: CDR1 LNHDA and CDR2 SQIVND (reference sequence). V dropped 5 bases and J dropped 4 bases, with 17 bases sitting between them. CDR3 coding DNA: TGTGCCAGTAGTTCCCCCCCGGACACCGTCTATGGCTACACCTTC. This gives the protein CASSSPPDTVYGYTF.

V is TRBV28 and J is TRBJ2-6; the D is unclear. The CDR3 totals 15 residues. Deletions cut 5 bases from V and 0 bases from J, with 8 bases between. CDR1 MDHEN and CDR2 SYDVKM come from the germline V gene. CDR3 sequence: CASSNLPSGANVLTF. For the CDR3, the DNA is TGTGCCAGCAGTAACTTACCCTCTGGGGCCAACGTCCTGACTTTC.

The chain is built from TRBV15 and TRBJ1-5, with unresolved D. V lost 0 bases, J lost 9 bases, and 9 bases lay in between. The CDR3 is 13 amino acids. The germline V gene encodes CDR1 LNHNV and CDR2 YYDKDF (reference sequence). The CDR3 DNA reads TGTGCCACCAGCAGAGATCGGGTGAGGCCCCAGCATTTT. It translates to CATSRDRVRPQHF. Full variable domain (missing parts from reference TRBV15 and TRBJ1-5): DAMVIQNPRYQVTQFGKPVTLSCSQTLNHNVMYWYQQKSSQAPKLLFHYYDKDFNNEADTPDNFQSRRPNTSFCFLDIRSPGLGDTAMYLCATSRDRVRPQHFGDGTRLSIL.

This clone was recorded a few times. V gene TRBV27 combines with J gene TRBJ1-5; TRBD1 aligns across 7 bases. Germline V CDR1 and CDR2: MNHEY, SMNVEV (reference sequence). Germline trimming cut 5 bases from V and 8 bases from J; bases unmatched to any gene: 9. The CDR3 spans 14 residues. This CDR3 reads CASSPRQGEKPQHF. The CDR3 DNA is TGTGCCAGCAGTCCCCGCCAGGGGGAGAAGCCCCAGCATTTT.

This clone was seen a handful of times. The chain employs TRBV28 and TRBJ1-1; D is perhaps TRBD1 (5 bases). V was trimmed by 4 bases and J by 2 bases, leaving 11 bases between them. The CDR3 spans 14 residues. CDR1 is MDHEN and CDR2 is SYDVKM in the germline V gene. The DNA for the CDR3 is TGTGCCAGCAGTTGGGCGACAGTTAACACTGAAGCTTTCTTT. The encoded protein is CASSWATVNTEAFF.

This sequence joins TRBV19 and TRBJ1-1; D uncertain. There are 13 residues in the CDR3. The germline V and J ends were trimmed by 4 bases and 5 bases, with 11 bases remaining between them. Germline CDR1 LNHDA, CDR2 SQIVND (reference sequence). CDR3: CASSSGRATEAFF. The CDR3 coding sequence is TGTGCCAGTAGTAGTGGGAGGGCTACTGAAGCTTTCTTT.

The chain couples TRBV14 to TRBJ2-1, with 10 bases lining up with TRBD1. From germline, CDR1 is SGHDN and CDR2 FVKESK. J was trimmed by 10 bases and V by 5 bases; bases with no gene match: 8. The CDR3 consists of 14 residues. The CDR3 region is CASSTRTGGSEQFF. For the CDR3, the DNA is TGTGCCAGCAGCACCCGGACAGGGGGTAGCGAGCAGTTCTTC.

V is TRBV15 and J is TRBJ1-5, with D possibly being TRBD1 (5 bases). V gave up 0 bases and J gave up 6 bases, with 12 bases separating them. This CDR3 comprises 15 residues. From germline, CDR1 is LNHNV and CDR2 YYDKDF (reference sequence). CDR3 protein: CATSREVRVVQPQHF. Here the CDR3 DNA reads TGTGCCACCAGCAGAGAGGTCAGGGTGGTTCAGCCCCAGCATTTT.

The chain combines TRBV18 with TRBJ1-1, with 7 nucleotides matching TRBD1. The CDR3 spans 17 residues. Trimming took 0 bases from V and 3 from J; bases not matched to a gene: 10. CDR1 is KGHSH, CDR2 LQKENI, per germline. The CDR3 loop reads CASSPPGGTISYTEAFF. CDR3 bases: TGTGCCAGCTCACCACCAGGGGGCACGATATCATACACTGAAGCTTTCTTT.

V usage is TRBV10-3 and J usage is TRBJ2-1, with TRBD2 identical over 11 bases. V was pared by 3 bases and J by 10 bases, with 11 bases of the junction left unmatched. This CDR3 is 16 amino acids long. Germline V CDR1 and CDR2: ENHRY, SYGVKD. CDR3 region: CAISDAGLAGGYEQFF. CDR3 nucleotide sequence: TGTGCCATCAGTGATGCTGGGCTAGCGGGAGGATACGAGCAGTTCTTC.

This sequence joins TRBV11-2 and TRBJ1-2; 7 bases agree with TRBD1. V lost 0 bases and J lost 5; bases outside the gene matches: 3. This CDR3 spans 14 amino acids. Germline CDR1 SGHAT, CDR2 FQNNGV. Here the CDR3 reads CASSLEPGGYGYTF. The DNA for the CDR3 is TGTGCCAGCAGCTTAGAACCAGGGGGGTATGGCTACACCTTC.